This record covers a single T cell receptor beta chain. The germline V and J ends were trimmed by 8 bases and 8 bases, with 19 bases remaining between them. This CDR3 contains 14 residues. Germline assignment: CDR1 LGHDT and CDR2 YNNKEL (reference sequence). Patients between 18 and 65 years old had hyperthyroidism, newly diagnosed and lasting under 2 months. The source of the PBMCs was less than 12 ml of fresh peripheral blood. This sample stems from a study of T cells in Graves' hyperthyroidism and ophthalmopathy. Amplification yielded TCR beta CDR3 regions, with RNA transcripts as the source. A set of HTBI primers served as the primers for a first-round RT-PCR of the TCR CDR3. Each CDR3 protein is one row after TCRdb ran MiXCR on the multiplex PCR reads. The sample contains roughly 630,000 distinct CDR3 sequences, 15% to 17% of which appear only once.

This TCR was recovered from a woman aged 25 to 45 with Graves' hyperthyroidism. The chain uses TRBV3-1 and TRBJ2-1, with D maybe TRBD2 (5 bases). The source material was blood. In DNA, the CDR3 is TGTGCCAGCGGGAGAGGGTCGGGGTTGGATGAGCAGTTCTTC. This encodes CASGRGSGLDEQFF.